Listed below are T cell receptor beta chains from one sample, sequenced in a study of T cell changes during pregnancy in multiple sclerosis. Generated by immunoSEQ multiplex PCR, the TCRdb table keeps only in-frame clones and is missing some. Seen here are approximately 70,000 clones, more than 90% observed once, and the top ten hold 2%. The material sequenced was peripheral blood, taken in the second trimester of pregnancy. The receptors were gathered from a female donor with multiple sclerosis, enrolled in a pregnancy study. CDR3s include the opening cysteine and the closing phenylalanine or tryptophan. The order of the fields is clone size, V gene, D gene, J gene, CDR3 protein, CDR3 DNA. D genes are given only for firm matches. Not every row has a clone size; where given, it reads once, few, many or a size class.

clone_size: -; v_call: TRBV4-1; d_call: -; j_call: TRBJ2-7; cdr3_aa: CASSQDLGDGYEQYF; cdr3_nt: TGCGCCAGCAGCCAAGATCTCGGAGATGGATACGAGCAGTACTTC
clone_size: -; v_call: TRBV5-1; d_call: -; j_call: TRBJ2-2; cdr3_aa: CASSLLQLSNTGELFF; cdr3_nt: TGCGCCAGCAGCTTGTTGCAGTTGTCGAACACCGGGGAGCTGTTTTTT
clone_size: -; v_call: TRBV27; d_call: TRBD2; j_call: TRBJ2-2; cdr3_aa: CASWSGRGGTGELFF; cdr3_nt: TGTGCCAGTTGGAGCGGGAGGGGAGGCACCGGGGAGCTGTTTTTT
clone_size: -; v_call: TRBV15; d_call: -; j_call: TRBJ2-3; cdr3_aa: CATSRKPSGSTDTQYF; cdr3_nt: TGTGCCACCAGCAGAAAACCCTCAGGAAGCACAGATACGCAGTATTTT
clone_size: -; v_call: TRBV27; d_call: -; j_call: TRBJ1-3; cdr3_aa: CASSLGGASGNTIYF; cdr3_nt: TGTGCCAGCAGTTTAGGGGGGGCGTCTGGAAACACCATATATTTT
clone_size: -; v_call: TRBV19; d_call: -; j_call: TRBJ1-3; cdr3_aa: CAIGTPGNTIYF; cdr3_nt: TGTGCCATTGGGACACCCGGAAACACCATATATTTT
clone_size: -; v_call: TRBV28; d_call: TRBD2; j_call: TRBJ2-1; cdr3_aa: CASSWGSGKNEQFF; cdr3_nt: TGTGCCAGCAGTTGGGGTAGCGGGAAGAATGAGCAGTTCTTC
clone_size: -; v_call: TRBV6-1; d_call: TRBD2; j_call: TRBJ2-7; cdr3_aa: CASSGGTSSHEQYF; cdr3_nt: TGTGCCAGCAGTGGGGGGACTAGTAGCCACGAGCAGTACTTC
clone_size: once; v_call: TRBV2; d_call: -; j_call: TRBJ1-2; cdr3_aa: CASSDRGINYGYTF; cdr3_nt: TGTGCCAGCAGTGATAGGGGGATAAACTATGGCTACACCTTC
clone_size: -; v_call: TRBV27; d_call: TRBD1; j_call: TRBJ1-2; cdr3_aa: CASAYSPGTANYGYTF; cdr3_nt: TGTGCCAGCGCCTACTCCCCCGGGACAGCTAACTATGGCTACACCTTC
clone_size: -; v_call: TRBV9; d_call: TRBD2; j_call: TRBJ2-7; cdr3_aa: CASSAGAGYEQYF; cdr3_nt: TGTGCCAGCAGTGCGGGAGCTGGATACGAGCAGTACTTC
clone_size: -; v_call: TRBV6-6; d_call: -; j_call: TRBJ2-5; cdr3_aa: CASTKTDFETQYF; cdr3_nt: TGTGCCAGCACCAAGACAGATTTTGAGACCCAGTACTTC
clone_size: -; v_call: TRBV6-4; d_call: TRBD1; j_call: TRBJ1-1; cdr3_aa: CASRVDREWTEAFF; cdr3_nt: TGTGCCAGCAGGGTAGACAGGGAATGGACTGAAGCTTTCTTT
clone_size: few; v_call: TRBV6-1; d_call: -; j_call: TRBJ1-5; cdr3_aa: CASSRREGNQPQHF; cdr3_nt: TGTGCCAGCAGCCGCCGGGAGGGCAATCAGCCCCAGCATTTT
clone_size: once; v_call: TRBV27; d_call: TRBD1; j_call: TRBJ2-7; cdr3_aa: CASSLSYNRGSYEQYF; cdr3_nt: TGTGCCAGCAGTTTATCGTACAACAGGGGATCCTACGAGCAGTACTTC
clone_size: -; v_call: TRBV5-6; d_call: -; j_call: TRBJ2-5; cdr3_aa: CASSLGAETQYF; cdr3_nt: TGTGCCAGCAGCTTGGGGGCGGAGACCCAGTACTTC
clone_size: -; v_call: TRBV7-9; d_call: -; j_call: TRBJ2-7; cdr3_aa: CASSLGRLDYEQYF; cdr3_nt: TGTGCCAGCAGCTTAGGAAGACTAGATTACGAGCAGTACTTC
clone_size: -; v_call: TRBV4-1; d_call: -; j_call: TRBJ2-5; cdr3_aa: CASSQDGAGQETQYF; cdr3_nt: TGCGCCAGCAGCCAAGATGGGGCGGGACAAGAGACCCAGTACTTC
clone_size: -; v_call: TRBV30; d_call: TRBD2; j_call: TRBJ2-3; cdr3_aa: CAWSPPGLADITDTQYF; cdr3_nt: TGTGCCTGGAGTCCCCCGGGACTAGCGGATATCACAGATACGCAGTATTTT
clone_size: once; v_call: TRBV5-1; d_call: TRBD1; j_call: TRBJ2-5; cdr3_aa: CASRLTGQETQYF; cdr3_nt: TGCGCCAGCAGACTGACAGGGCAAGAGACCCAGTACTTC
clone_size: -; v_call: TRBV18; d_call: -; j_call: TRBJ1-2; cdr3_aa: CASSPDTWYGYTF; cdr3_nt: TGTGCCAGCTCCCCGGACACTTGGTATGGCTACACCTTC
clone_size: -; v_call: TRBV19; d_call: -; j_call: TRBJ1-2; cdr3_aa: CASSPGGGGYGYTF; cdr3_nt: TGTGCCAGTAGTCCCGGCGGGGGGGGCTATGGCTACACCTTC
clone_size: once; v_call: TRBV7-9; d_call: -; j_call: TRBJ1-1; cdr3_aa: CASSLASVVNTEAFF; cdr3_nt: TGTGCCAGCAGCTTAGCGTCGGTGGTGAACACTGAAGCTTTCTTT
clone_size: -; v_call: TRBV6-1; d_call: -; j_call: TRBJ1-2; cdr3_aa: CASRTAEGNYGYTF; cdr3_nt: TGTGCCAGCAGAACCGCGGAGGGGAACTATGGCTACACCTTC
clone_size: -; v_call: TRBV2; d_call: TRBD1; j_call: TRBJ1-2; cdr3_aa: CASRGQGHYGYTF; cdr3_nt: TGTGCCAGCAGGGGACAGGGGCACTATGGCTACACCTTC
clone_size: -; v_call: TRBV30; d_call: TRBD1; j_call: TRBJ1-2; cdr3_aa: CAWSVRDRANYGYTF; cdr3_nt: TGTGCCTGGAGTGTCCGGGACAGAGCTAACTATGGCTACACCTTC
clone_size: many; v_call: TRBV14; d_call: -; j_call: TRBJ2-7; cdr3_aa: CASSQTPRDYEQYF; cdr3_nt: TGTGCCAGCAGCCAGACTCCCAGGGACTACGAGCAGTACTTC
clone_size: -; v_call: TRBV28; d_call: -; j_call: TRBJ2-1; cdr3_aa: CASRLRRAAPEDNEQFF; cdr3_nt: TGTGCCAGCAGACTACGGAGAGCGGCCCCAGAGGACAATGAGCAGTTCTTC
clone_size: -; v_call: TRBV7-2; d_call: -; j_call: TRBJ1-1; cdr3_aa: CASSPHPNTEAFF; cdr3_nt: TGTGCCAGCAGCCCACATCCGAACACTGAAGCTTTCTTT
clone_size: -; v_call: TRBV11-1; d_call: -; j_call: TRBJ1-1; cdr3_aa: CASSPRGGSTAFF; cdr3_nt: TGTGCCAGCAGCCCCAGAGGAGGGTCAACGGCTTTCTTT
clone_size: -; v_call: TRBV6-5; d_call: TRBD1; j_call: TRBJ2-7; cdr3_aa: CASSYTDRGLSEQYF; cdr3_nt: TGTGCCAGCAGTTACACGGACAGGGGGCTTAGCGAGCAGTACTTC
clone_size: -; v_call: TRBV28; d_call: -; j_call: TRBJ2-3; cdr3_aa: CASSAQGLGSTDTQYF; cdr3_nt: TGTGCCAGCAGTGCACAGGGCTTGGGGAGCACAGATACGCAGTATTTT
clone_size: few; v_call: TRBV5-1; d_call: -; j_call: TRBJ2-1; cdr3_aa: CASSAEDGGPYEQFF; cdr3_nt: TGCGCCAGCAGCGCGGAGGACGGCGGGCCGTATGAGCAGTTCTTC
clone_size: -; v_call: TRBV30; d_call: -; j_call: TRBJ1-1; cdr3_aa: CAWRWRDRNTEAFF; cdr3_nt: TGTGCCTGGAGGTGGAGGGATCGGAACACTGAAGCTTTCTTT
clone_size: -; v_call: TRBV5-1; d_call: -; j_call: TRBJ2-5; cdr3_aa: CASSLGASHETQYF; cdr3_nt: TGCGCCAGCAGCTTGGGGGCGAGTCATGAGACCCAGTACTTC
clone_size: -; v_call: TRBV19; d_call: -; j_call: TRBJ2-4; cdr3_aa: CASRQGIQYF; cdr3_nt: TGTGCCAGTAGACAGGGCATTCAGTACTTC
clone_size: -; v_call: TRBV10-3; d_call: -; j_call: TRBJ2-7; cdr3_aa: CAIRSDNSYEQYF; cdr3_nt: TGTGCCATCAGATCAGATAACTCCTACGAGCAGTACTTC
clone_size: -; v_call: TRBV13; d_call: -; j_call: TRBJ2-7; cdr3_aa: CASSFGSFYEQYF; cdr3_nt: TGTGCCAGCAGCTTCGGGAGCTTCTACGAGCAGTACTTC
clone_size: -; v_call: TRBV28; d_call: -; j_call: TRBJ1-2; cdr3_aa: CASSWTDYGYTF; cdr3_nt: TGTGCCAGCAGTTGGACAGACTATGGCTACACCTTC
clone_size: once; v_call: TRBV7-9; d_call: TRBD1; j_call: TRBJ2-7; cdr3_aa: CASRFRTLTGITYEQYF; cdr3_nt: TGTGCCAGCAGATTTCGTACCCTGACAGGGATAACCTACGAGCAGTACTTC
clone_size: -; v_call: TRBV30; d_call: -; j_call: TRBJ2-5; cdr3_aa: CAWTQGGRNQETQYF; cdr3_nt: TGTGCCTGGACCCAAGGAGGCAGAAACCAAGAGACCCAGTACTTC
clone_size: -; v_call: TRBV2; d_call: -; j_call: TRBJ2-7; cdr3_aa: CASKGQTTYEQYF; cdr3_nt: TGTGCCAGCAAGGGTCAGACTACCTACGAGCAGTACTTC
clone_size: once; v_call: TRBV6-5; d_call: TRBD1; j_call: TRBJ1-2; cdr3_aa: CASSYSDRVDGYTF; cdr3_nt: TGTGCCAGCAGTTACTCGGACAGGGTAGATGGCTACACCTTC
clone_size: -; v_call: TRBV19; d_call: -; j_call: TRBJ1-2; cdr3_aa: CASSMTMSGAGYTF; cdr3_nt: TGTGCCAGTAGTATGACAATGAGCGGGGCTGGCTACACCTTC
clone_size: once; v_call: TRBV6-5; d_call: -; j_call: TRBJ1-4; cdr3_aa: CASSYGGRAGKLFF; cdr3_nt: TGTGCCAGCAGTTACGGGGGGAGGGCTGGAAAACTGTTTTTT
clone_size: -; v_call: TRBV7-8; d_call: -; j_call: TRBJ2-7; cdr3_aa: CASSPRTFPYEQYF; cdr3_nt: TGTGCCAGCAGCCCGAGGACATTCCCCTACGAGCAGTACTTC
clone_size: few; v_call: TRBV7-9; d_call: TRBD1; j_call: TRBJ1-6; cdr3_aa: CASSHLTGGNSPLHF; cdr3_nt: TGTGCCAGCAGCCACCTGACAGGGGGAAATTCACCCCTCCACTTT
clone_size: -; v_call: TRBV10-3; d_call: -; j_call: TRBJ2-1; cdr3_aa: CAISAFGQGNGNEQFF; cdr3_nt: TGTGCCATCAGTGCATTCGGGCAGGGAAACGGCAATGAGCAGTTCTTC
clone_size: -; v_call: TRBV19; d_call: TRBD1; j_call: TRBJ2-5; cdr3_aa: CASSIDGQGAQTQYF; cdr3_nt: TGTGCCAGTAGTATAGATGGCCAGGGGGCCCAGACCCAGTACTTC
clone_size: -; v_call: TRBV19; d_call: -; j_call: TRBJ2-2; cdr3_aa: CASMDRRYANTGELFF; cdr3_nt: TGTGCCAGTATGGACAGACGATACGCGAACACCGGGGAGCTGTTTTTT
clone_size: -; v_call: TRBV13; d_call: -; j_call: TRBJ2-5; cdr3_aa: CASSPREERLRTQYF; cdr3_nt: TGTGCCAGCAGCCCCAGAGAGGAAAGGCTAAGGACCCAGTACTTC
clone_size: -; v_call: TRBV6-1; d_call: TRBD1; j_call: TRBJ1-6; cdr3_aa: CASSEAGTASLHF; cdr3_nt: TGTGCCAGCAGTGAAGCCGGGACAGCTTCCCTCCACTTT
clone_size: -; v_call: TRBV19; d_call: TRBD1; j_call: TRBJ2-7; cdr3_aa: CASRDSYYEQYF; cdr3_nt: TGTGCCAGTCGGGACAGCTACTACGAGCAGTACTTC
clone_size: -; v_call: TRBV29-1; d_call: TRBD1; j_call: TRBJ2-7; cdr3_aa: CSVDGTGGYEQYF; cdr3_nt: TGCAGCGTTGACGGGACAGGGGGCTACGAGCAGTACTTC
clone_size: -; v_call: TRBV7-8; d_call: TRBD1; j_call: TRBJ2-7; cdr3_aa: CASSARDRGNYEQYF; cdr3_nt: TGTGCCAGCAGCGCCCGGGACAGGGGCAACTACGAGCAGTACTTC